One T cell receptor beta chain is described in this entry. What it binds is unknown. The V gene end was trimmed by 2 bases and the J gene end by 1 base; junction bases not matched to a gene: 9. Germline values: CDR1 DFQATT, CDR2 SNEGSKA (reference sequence). This CDR3 has 16 amino acids. Primed by a sample-barcoded 5' primer and a J-beta primer mix, a second PCR proceeded for about 6 to 12 cycles. Every cDNA was tagged by a template-switch adaptor with 12 random nucleotides. From the 5' RACE reads, TCRdb called clonotypes with MiXCR, one entry per CDR3 protein. The data contain 800,000 to 950,000 distinct CDR3 sequences, around 46% of them seen just once; the ten biggest clones take up under 15%. This sample stems from a study of blood T cells in healthy people across ages. General study results and limits: Unsorted PBMC material precluded a definitive naive versus antigen-experienced comparison.

Every sample gave at least 6 micrograms of total RNA when it was extracted. The clonotype comes from a man aged 25-45 years in good health. Sequenced material: blood. The J gene is TRBJ2-3, the V gene TRBV20-1; 7 nucleotides line up with TRBD1. CDR3 coding DNA: TGCAGTGCTAGACCGCAACAGGGGCCGGGCACAGATACGCAGTATTTT. Translating gives CSARPQQGPGTDTQYF.